This TCR beta chain stems from a study of OX40 agonist ivuxolimab in advanced cancers. In the study overall: Treatment of patients was with ivuxolimab, an agonistic anti-OX40 (CD134) antibody. Dose-escalation patients had hepatocellular carcinoma, melanoma, renal cell or head and neck cancer. A history of anti-PD-1, anti-PD-L1 or anti-CTLA-4 therapy was acceptable, and 40% to 45% had some. Points from the study as a whole: Among the nonresponders, some also had low normalized T-cell clonal expansion.

Libraries were prepared by immunoSEQ multiplex PCR; TCRdb keeps only in-frame clonotypes and omits some of them. Here the sample spans around 74,000 clones, over 75% being singletons. For this clone: Its antigen is unknown.

The CDR3 is 15 amino acids. V dropped 4 bases and J dropped 5 bases, with 17 bases sitting between them. Per the germline V gene, CDR1 is SNHLY and CDR2 is FYNNEI. The sequenced sample was CD4+ or CD8+ T cells sorted from blood, obtained in a trial of the OX40 agonist ivuxolimab. This receptor was taken from an adult with an advanced solid tumor such as melanoma, head and neck, liver or kidney cancer. The J gene is TRBJ2-5, the V gene TRBV2; weak D call: TRBD1 (6 bases). CDR3 nucleotide sequence: TGTGCCAGCAGTGCGCTAGGACAGCACGGGGAGACCCAGTACTTC. The encoded protein is CASSALGQHGETQYF.